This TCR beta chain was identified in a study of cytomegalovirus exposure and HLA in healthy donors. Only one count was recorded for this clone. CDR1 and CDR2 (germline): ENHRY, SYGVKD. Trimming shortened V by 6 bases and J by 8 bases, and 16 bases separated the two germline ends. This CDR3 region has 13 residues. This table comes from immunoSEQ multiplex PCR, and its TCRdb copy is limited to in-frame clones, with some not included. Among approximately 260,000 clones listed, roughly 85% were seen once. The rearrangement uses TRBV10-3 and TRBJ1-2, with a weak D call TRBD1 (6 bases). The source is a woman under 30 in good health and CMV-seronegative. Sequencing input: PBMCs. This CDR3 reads CAIRTGLSAGYTF. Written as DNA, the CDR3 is TGTGCCATCAGGACAGGTCTCAGTGCGGGCTACACCTTC.